This TCR beta chain was captured by sequencing in a study of cytomegalovirus exposure and HLA in healthy donors. Whole-study results and caveats: There were several of the most significant clusters that appeared linked to common viral pathogens in a later analysis. In an earlier analysis, about 90% or about 30%: the productive usage of most TCR beta V segments. One variant, a missense change in DCLRE1C, was linked in a later analysis to TCR beta V- and J-gene trimming.

Worth noting for this clone: Its specificity is unknown.

Each donor was healthy, and each was a bone marrow donor. The PCR employed 60 Vbeta primers together with 13 Jbeta primers. The data were produced by immunoSEQ multiplex PCR, yet TCRdb's version contains in-frame clones alone and is incomplete. The sample has about 110,000 clones, roughly 80% seen once. Trimming stripped 1 base from V and 8 bases from J, with 20 bases between. This CDR3 comprises 16 residues. Germline CDR1 SGHAT, CDR2 FQNNGV. This TCR came from a man aged 25 to 40 in good health and CMV-seropositive. This chain links TRBV11-2 with TRBJ1-2, with TRBD1 as a possible D gene (5 bases). Specimen: PBMCs. The CDR3 reads CASSLGVSGLVDGYTF. CDR3 DNA sequence: TGTGCCAGCAGCTTAGGTGTGTCAGGGTTGGTTGACGGCTACACCTTC.